The 12 T cell receptor beta chains reported below all come from one sample, sequenced in a study of T cells after yellow fever vaccination. In TCRdb, the 5' RACE reads were re-called with MiXCR into one record per CDR3 protein. The table includes around 550,000 distinct CDR3 sequences, approximately 21% detected once. Sequences were derived from PBMCs, sampled 15 days after the yellow fever booster vaccination. The receptors shown here come from a man aged 25-45 years who received the YFV17D yellow fever vaccine.

There are a few counts of this clonotype. The genes are TRBV5-1 and TRBJ1-2; 8 bases fit TRBD1. Germline CDR1 SGHRS, CDR2 YFSETQ. This CDR3 is built from 14 residues. The V gene end was trimmed by 3 bases and the J gene end by 8 bases; junction bases not matched to a gene: 9. The CDR3 DNA sequence: TGCGCCAGCAGCTCCCGGACTGACAGGGGCGGCTACACCTTC. Residues: CASSSRTDRGGYTF. Variable domain in full (rest from reference TRBV5-1 and TRBJ1-2): KAGVTQTPRYLIKTRGQQVTLSCSPISGHRSVSWYQQTPGQGLQFLFEYFSETQRNKGNFPGRFSGRQFSNSRSEMNVSTLELGDSALYLCASSSRTDRGGYTFGSGTRLTVV.

V gene TRBV12-3 or TRBV12-4 combines with J gene TRBJ1-5, with D hard to call. This CDR3 is built from 13 residues. V shed 7 bases and J shed 8 bases, with 15 bases lying between them. This CDR3 reads CASTSNIGEPQHF. In DNA, the CDR3 is TGTGCCAGCACCTCCAATATTGGGGAGCCCCAGCATTTT.

This clonotype has just a few counts. The chain uses TRBV7-2 and TRBJ2-1, with TRBD2 as a possible D gene (5 bases). Germline V gene data show CDR1 as SGHTA and CDR2 as FQGNSA. The CDR3 sequence is 15 residues long. With 7 bases removed from V and 1 base from J, the gap between germline ends came to 14 bases. The CDR3 is CASMTRTFSYNEQFF. CDR3 coding DNA: TGTGCCAGCATGACCAGGACTTTTTCCTACAATGAGCAGTTCTTC.

This sequence joins TRBV18 and TRBJ1-2, with D perhaps TRBD1 (5 bases). With 3 bases removed from V and 3 bases from J, the gap between germline ends came to 14 bases. Germline V lookup: CDR1 KGHSH, CDR2 LQKENI. This CDR3 contains 15 residues. The DNA for the CDR3 is TGTGCCAGCTCACCCTTTTTTGACAGCTACTATGGCTACACCTTC. Its translation: CASSPFFDSYYGYTF.

This chain connects TRBV7-3 to TRBJ1-1; TRBD1 might be the D (5 bases). V was cut by 5 bases and J by 8 bases, with 21 bases left in between. Germline values: CDR1 SGHTA, CDR2 FQGTGA. This CDR3 is 15 amino acids long. The CDR3 sequence is CASSLYGTGLEEAFF. The DNA for the CDR3 is TGTGCCAGCAGCCTTTATGGGACGGGTTTGGAAGAAGCTTTCTTT.

V and J are TRBV10-3 and TRBJ2-5; the D is unclear. This CDR3 is 12 amino acids long. V gave up 3 bases and J gave up 5 bases, with 7 bases separating them. The V gene's germline CDR1 is ENHRY and CDR2 SYGVKD. This chain's CDR3 is CAISEGDETQYF. DNA of the CDR3: TGTGCCATCAGTGAAGGAGATGAGACCCAGTACTTC.

This chain joins TRBV20-1 and TRBJ2-7, with D unclear. The V gene's germline CDR1 is DFQATT and CDR2 SNEGSKA (reference sequence). Deletions cut 5 bases from V and 0 bases from J, with 8 bases between. This CDR3 region has 12 residues. The CDR3 DNA sequence: TGCAGTGCTCATAGGATCTCCTACGAGCAGTACTTC. It yields the protein CSAHRISYEQYF.

A few counts support this clonotype. The CDR3 DNA follows: TGTGCCAGCACCCGAGACAGGGTCGGTGAAAAACTGTTTTTT. This gives the protein CASTRDRVGEKLFF. The chain recombines TRBV5-5 with TRBJ1-4; 7 nucleotides align to TRBD1. J lost 7 bases, V lost 6 bases, and 9 bases had no gene match. The CDR3 totals 14 residues. The germline V gene encodes CDR1 SGHKS and CDR2 YYEKEE (reference sequence).

J is TRBJ2-7 and V is TRBV5-1, with TRBD1 matching over 8 bases. This CDR3 has 16 amino acids. The trim removed 0 bases at V and 6 bases at J, leaving 11 bases unmatched. Germline-derived CDR1 and CDR2 are SGHRS and YFSETQ. CDR3 residues: CASSLAGQGLVSEQYF. The CDR3 coding sequence is TGCGCCAGCAGCTTGGCTGGACAGGGTTTGGTATCCGAGCAGTACTTC.

This clonotype was counted a few times. The V call is TRBV4-1, the J call TRBJ2-3; D is uncertain. The CDR3 runs 15 residues. V lost 4 bases and J lost 2, with 13 bases in between. CDR1 is MGHRA, CDR2 YSYEKL, per germline. CDR3 sequence reads: CASSPVEDPTDTQYF. CDR3 nucleotides: TGCGCCAGCAGCCCGGTTGAGGACCCCACAGATACGCAGTATTTT.

This clonotype was seen a few times. The chain uses TRBV27 and TRBJ2-1, with D perhaps matching TRBD1 (5 bases). The V end was cut by 7 bases, the J end by 0 bases, with 16 bases between. Germline-derived CDR1 and CDR2 are MNHEY and SMNVEV (reference sequence). The CDR3 runs to 16 residues. The chain's CDR3 is CASKRTPQGSYNEQFF. The CDR3 DNA follows: TGTGCCAGCAAAAGAACCCCCCAGGGCTCCTACAATGAGCAGTTCTTC.

The gene calls are TRBV20-1 and TRBJ2-1; D is unclear. The CDR3 runs to 13 residues. V was pared by 3 bases and J by 7 bases, with 13 bases between. Per germline, CDR1 DFQATT and CDR2 SNEGSKA (reference sequence). The CDR3 loop reads CSARLVLLNEQFF. The CDR3 DNA follows: TGCAGTGCTAGGTTAGTCCTTCTGAATGAGCAGTTCTTC.